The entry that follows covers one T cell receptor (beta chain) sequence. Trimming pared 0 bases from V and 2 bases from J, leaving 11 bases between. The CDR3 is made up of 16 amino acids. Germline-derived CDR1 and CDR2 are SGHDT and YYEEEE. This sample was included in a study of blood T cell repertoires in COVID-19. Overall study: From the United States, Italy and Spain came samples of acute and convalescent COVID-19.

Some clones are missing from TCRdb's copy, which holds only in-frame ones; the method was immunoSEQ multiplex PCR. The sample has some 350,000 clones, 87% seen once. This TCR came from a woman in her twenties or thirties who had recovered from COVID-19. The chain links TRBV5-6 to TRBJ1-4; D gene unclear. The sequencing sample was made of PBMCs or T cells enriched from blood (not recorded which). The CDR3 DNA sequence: TGTGCCAGCAGCTTGGGCGGGGTGAGGACTAATGAAAAACTGTTTTTT. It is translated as CASSLGGVRTNEKLFF.